A selection of T cell receptor beta chains follows, all from one sample in a study of beta chain features in type 1 diabetes. Sequencing was performed with immunoSEQ multiplex PCR; in TCRdb, only in-frame clones are kept and a portion is missing. Counted here are around 710,000 clones, 12% occurring once; the ten biggest clones make up 0.09% to 0.15%. The specimen sequenced was naive CD4+ T cells from blood. The receptors were gathered from a man aged 25-45 years with type 1 diabetes. Each CDR3 is given with its conserved first and last residue. A D gene is named only where the DNA matches it firmly. Not all rows give a size; the values are once, few, many and, for expanded clones, a class.

>NA|TRBV7-2|TRBD2|TRBJ2-1
TGTGCCAGCAGCTCTACGTCTAGCGGGGGTTACAATGAGCAGTTCTTC
CASSSTSSGGYNEQFF
>NA|TRBV23-1|TRBD2|TRBJ2-5
TGCGCCAGTCCAAGGGCTAGCGGGGCCCCGAGGGAGACCCAGTACTTC
CASPRASGAPRETQYF
>NA|TRBV27|NA|TRBJ1-4
TGTGCCAGCGCGGCGCGGGGGGATGAAAAACTGTTTTTT
CASAARGDEKLFF
>few|TRBV19|TRBD1|TRBJ1-6
TGTGCCAGTAGCAGGACAGGCCTCAGCTCCTATAATTCACCCCTCCACTTT
CASSRTGLSSYNSPLHF
>NA|TRBV10-3|NA|TRBJ2-7
TGTGCCATCAGTGAGGGGAGGAGGGAGCAGTACTTC
CAISEGRREQYF
>NA|TRBV7-2|NA|TRBJ1-2
TGTGCCAGCAGCCTTAGTTCCTATGGCTACACCTTC
CASSLSSYGYTF
>few|TRBV14|NA|TRBJ2-2
TGTGCCAGCAGCCAACGTCTAACCTCGAACACCGGGGAGCTGTTTTTT
CASSQRLTSNTGELFF
>few|TRBV5-1|NA|TRBJ1-2
TGCGCCAGCAGCGGAGGGACACCTAACTATGGCTACACCTTC
CASSGGTPNYGYTF
>few|TRBV5-1|TRBD1|TRBJ2-1
TGCGCCAGCAGCTTAGGACAGGGATCCTACAATGAGCAGTTCTTC
CASSLGQGSYNEQFF
>NA|TRBV27|NA|TRBJ2-7
TGTGCCAGCACGCTATCCCCGACGGGCGTCCCCCTCTACGAGCAGTACTTC
CASTLSPTGVPLYEQYF
>few|TRBV9|TRBD1|TRBJ2-7
TGTGCCAGCAGCGTAGGGACAGGGGAATTCTACGAGCAGTACTTC
CASSVGTGEFYEQYF
>few|TRBV18|NA|TRBJ2-3
TGTGCCAGCTCACAGAGGACCCGCGGAGGGGCAGATACGCAGTATTTT
CASSQRTRGGADTQYF
>many|TRBV13|TRBD2|TRBJ2-5
TGTGCCAGCAGCTCCAAACTAGCGTACCAAGAGACCCAGTACTTC
CASSSKLAYQETQYF
>NA|TRBV9|NA|TRBJ1-5
TGTGCCAGCAGCGTTGGGACTGCTGGGCAAGGGCCCCAGCATTTT
CASSVGTAGQGPQHF
>NA|TRBV30|NA|TRBJ1-5
TGTGCCTGGAGTGTACGCGGTAATCAGCCCCAGCATTTT
CAWSVRGNQPQHF
>few|TRBV19|NA|TRBJ2-7
TGTGCCAGTAGTAAATATGATGGGGACTCCTACGAGCAGTACTTC
CASSKYDGDSYEQYF
>few|TRBV7-6|NA|TRBJ2-1
TGTGCCAGCAGCTTAAACCCATACAATGAGCAGTTCTTC
CASSLNPYNEQFF
>NA|TRBV29-1|TRBD2|TRBJ2-5
TGCAGCGCAAATGGGGGGGTTAGCCAAGAGACCCAGTACTTC
CSANGGVSQETQYF
>few|TRBV5-1|NA|TRBJ2-3
TGCGCCAGCAGCTTGGCTAACCCAGATACGCAGTATTTT
CASSLANPDTQYF
>few|TRBV4-1|NA|TRBJ1-5
TGCGCCAGCAGCCGGGGAACACCTGGGGTTTATCAGCCCCAGCATTTT
CASSRGTPGVYQPQHF
>NA|TRBV9|NA|TRBJ1-1
TGTGCCAGCAGCGTAGCGGTGGGAGGCACTGAAGCTTTCTTT
CASSVAVGGTEAFF
>few|TRBV19|NA|TRBJ2-1
TGTGCCACTGCGACAGATTTTGACAATGAGCAGTTCTTC
CATATDFDNEQFF
>NA|TRBV20-1|NA|TRBJ2-5
TGCAGTGCCCCGACCCTGGAGACCCAGTACTTC
CSAPTLETQYF
>NA|TRBV7-6|NA|TRBJ2-5
TGTGCCAGCAGCTTAGCAGGGCTAGAGACCCAGTACTTC
CASSLAGLETQYF
>NA|TRBV10-3|NA|TRBJ2-1
TGTGCCATCAGAGCTCAGATCCCTGATCAGGGTGAGCAGTTCTTC
CAIRAQIPDQGEQFF
>NA|TRBV9|NA|TRBJ2-1
TGTGCCAGCAGCGTAGGAGCAGGGATCAATTTCTACAATGAGCAGTTCTTC
CASSVGAGINFYNEQFF
>few|TRBV7-3|NA|TRBJ2-2
TGTGCCAGCAGCTCTACAGGGAGCGGCACCGGGGAGCTGTTTTTT
CASSSTGSGTGELFF
>NA|TRBV5-1|NA|TRBJ2-5
TGCGCCAGCAGCCCGATGACAGGAGATCAAGAGACCCAGTACTTC
CASSPMTGDQETQYF
>NA|TRBV6-1|NA|TRBJ2-6
TGTGCCAGCAGCCTACAGGGATCTGGGGCCAACGTCCTGACTTTC
CASSLQGSGANVLTF
>NA|TRBV7-2|NA|TRBJ2-6
TGTGCCAGCAGCTTAGCTGGCACCCTCCATGTTTCTGGGGCCAACGTCCTGACTTTC
CASSLAGTLHVSGANVLTF
>few|TRBV20-1|NA|TRBJ1-4
TGCAGTGCTTGGGAGTTGGAAAAACTGTTTTTT
CSAWELEKLFF
>NA|TRBV30|NA|TRBJ1-5
TGTGCCTGGACCAAAAAACAGGGAAATCAGCCCCAGCATTTT
CAWTKKQGNQPQHF
>few|TRBV4-3|TRBD1|TRBJ2-6
TGCGCCAGCAGCCAAGATGGACAGGAAATCTCTGGGGCCAACGTCCTGACTTTC
CASSQDGQEISGANVLTF
>few|TRBV6-1|NA|TRBJ2-7
TGTGCCAGCAGTGAATTTGCTAGCGACTCCTACGAGCAGTACTTC
CASSEFASDSYEQYF
>NA|TRBV5-1|TRBD2|TRBJ2-5
TGCGCCAGCAGCCCGGGACTAGCGGGTCTCGCCTTTATGGGGGAGACCCAGTACTTC
CASSPGLAGLAFMGETQYF
>NA|TRBV7-2|NA|TRBJ2-1
TGTGCCAGCAGCTCCCTAGCTAATGAGCAGTTCTTC
CASSSLANEQFF
>NA|TRBV27|TRBD1|TRBJ2-6
TGTGCCAGCAGTTTATGGACAGGGACTGGGGCCAACGTCCTGACTTTC
CASSLWTGTGANVLTF
>NA|TRBV6-5|NA|TRBJ2-3
TGTGCCAGCAGCTACTGGGACGGAAGCACAGATACGCAGTATTTT
CASSYWDGSTDTQYF
>NA|TRBV30|NA|TRBJ2-5
TGTGCCTGGAGTGTAGGGGCAGCAAGCCTCCAAGAGACCCAGTACTTC
CAWSVGAASLQETQYF
>NA|TRBV11-3|NA|TRBJ1-4
TGTGCCAGCAGCTTAGGGTCCTCCTTTGCAACTAATGAAAAACTGTTTTTT
CASSLGSSFATNEKLFF
>NA|TRBV7-9|NA|TRBJ1-5
TGTGCCAGCAGCTCCGCCCCCGGGACCAGCAATCAGCCCCAGCATTTT
CASSSAPGTSNQPQHF